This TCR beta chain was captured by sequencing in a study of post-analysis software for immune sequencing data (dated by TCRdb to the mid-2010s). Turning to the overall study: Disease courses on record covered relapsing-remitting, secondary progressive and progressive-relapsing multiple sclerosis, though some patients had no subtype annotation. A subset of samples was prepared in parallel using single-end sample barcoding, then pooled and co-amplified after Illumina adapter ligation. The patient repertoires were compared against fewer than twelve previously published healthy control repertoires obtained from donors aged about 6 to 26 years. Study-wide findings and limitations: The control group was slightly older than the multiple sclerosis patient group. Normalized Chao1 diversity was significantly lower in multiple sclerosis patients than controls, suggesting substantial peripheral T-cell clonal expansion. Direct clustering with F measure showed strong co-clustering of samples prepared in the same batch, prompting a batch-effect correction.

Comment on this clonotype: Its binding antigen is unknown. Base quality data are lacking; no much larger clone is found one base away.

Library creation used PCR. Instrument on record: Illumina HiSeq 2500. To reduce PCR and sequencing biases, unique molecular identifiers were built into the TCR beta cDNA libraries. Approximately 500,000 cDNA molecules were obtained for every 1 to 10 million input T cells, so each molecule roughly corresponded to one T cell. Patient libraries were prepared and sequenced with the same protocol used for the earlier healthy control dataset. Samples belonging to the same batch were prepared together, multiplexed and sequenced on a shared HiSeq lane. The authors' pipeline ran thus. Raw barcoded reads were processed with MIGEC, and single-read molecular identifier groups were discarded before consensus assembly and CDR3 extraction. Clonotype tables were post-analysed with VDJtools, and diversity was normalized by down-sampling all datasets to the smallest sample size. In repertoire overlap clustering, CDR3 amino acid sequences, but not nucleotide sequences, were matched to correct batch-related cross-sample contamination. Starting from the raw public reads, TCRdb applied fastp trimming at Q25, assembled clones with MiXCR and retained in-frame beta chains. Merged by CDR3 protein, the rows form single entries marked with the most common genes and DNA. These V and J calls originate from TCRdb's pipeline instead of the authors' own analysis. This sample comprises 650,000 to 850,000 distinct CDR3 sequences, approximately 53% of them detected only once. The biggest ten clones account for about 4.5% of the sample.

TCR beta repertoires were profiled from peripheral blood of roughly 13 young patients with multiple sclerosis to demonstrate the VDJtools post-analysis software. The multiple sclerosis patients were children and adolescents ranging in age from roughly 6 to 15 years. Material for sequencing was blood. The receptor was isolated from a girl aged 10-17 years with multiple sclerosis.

The nucleotide sequence reads TGCAGCGTTGAAGATAGCCAGAGGGGGGCATATGGCTACACCTTC. This gives the protein CSVEDSQRGAYGYTF. The V and J segments used are TRBV29-1 and TRBJ1-2; TRBD1 could be the D gene, as 6 bases match. The germline V gene supplies CDR1 SQVTM and CDR2 ANQGSEA. A distance of 16 bases separates the germline ends of V and J, which lose 0 bases and 5 bases respectively. The CDR3, cysteine through phenylalanine, is 15 amino acids long. The read is trimmed to its CDR3 DNA, 45 bases read in frame from base 1. Supplemented by the reference TRBV29-1 and TRBJ1-2 proteins around the CDR3, the complete variable domain is SAVISQKPSRDICQRGTSLTIQCQVDSQVTMMFWYRQQPGQSLTLIATANQGSEATYESGFVIDKFPISRPNLTFSTLTVSNMSPEDSSIYLCSVEDSQRGAYGYTFGSGTRLTVV.